This is a list of T cell receptor beta chains from one sample in a study of vaccination and CD4 T cells after COVID-19. TCRdb reanalysed the PCR reads using MiXCR and keeps one entry per CDR3 protein. The sample has thousands of distinct CDR3 sequences; 35% to 40% are singletons. These TCRs' antigens remain unknown. The sample was CD4+ T cells from blood, cultured in vitro. These receptors were collected from a human donor in good health. Both conserved end residues are part of each CDR3. D genes are given only for firm matches. Rows give clone size only sometimes, using once, few, many, or a class for an expanded clone.

CDR3nt	CDR3aa	d_gene	abundance	v_gene	j_gene
TGCAGCGTTGCTTTGGGGAACACTGAAGCTTTCTTT	CSVALGNTEAFF	NA	NA	TRBV29-1	TRBJ1-1
TGCAGCGCTGGGACAGGGCCCACTGAAGCTTTCTTT	CSAGTGPTEAFF	TRBD1	NA	TRBV29-1	TRBJ1-1
TGCAGTGCTAGGGGGAGTGGGGTCGAAATCTTATCTAACTATGGCTACACCTTC	CSARGSGVEILSNYGYTF	NA	NA	TRBV20-1	TRBJ1-2
TGTGCCAGCACCCCCCTTCAGGACGGGAACTATGGCTACACCTTC	CASTPLQDGNYGYTF	NA	few	TRBV2	TRBJ1-2
TGTGCCAGCAGTGACAGGGATAATTCACCCCTCCACTTT	CASSDRDNSPLHF	NA	NA	TRBV6-4	TRBJ1-6
TGTGCCAGCAGCAACAGGGGGCGAGGGGCGAACACTGAAGCTTTCTTT	CASSNRGRGANTEAFF	TRBD1	NA	TRBV6-1	TRBJ1-1
TGCAGTGCCCGGGACCGTCGGGATGAGCAGTTCTTC	CSARDRRDEQFF	NA	NA	TRBV20-1	TRBJ2-1
TGTGCCAGTAGTCTATCCGGGACAGGAGCTAGGAGCTACACCTTC	CASSLSGTGARSYTF	TRBD1	few	TRBV19	TRBJ1-2
TGTGCCAGCAGTGAAGCGGGGGGGGGCTCCTACAATGAGCAGTTCTTC	CASSEAGGGSYNEQFF	TRBD2	NA	TRBV6-1	TRBJ2-1
TGTGCCAGCTCCCCGGGACTAGCGGGCACAGATACGCAGTATTTT	CASSPGLAGTDTQYF	TRBD2	few	TRBV6-1	TRBJ2-3
TGCGCCAGCAGCTCCGACCTTGATCAGCCCCAGCATTTT	CASSSDLDQPQHF	NA	NA	TRBV5-1	TRBJ1-5
TGTGCCAGCACTCCCCTACCTTTAAGACGGGGTCGGGCCTACGAGCAGTACTTC	CASTPLPLRRGRAYEQYF	NA	NA	TRBV6-1	TRBJ2-7
TGTGCCGGACGGGCCCCCTACGAGCAGTACTTC	CAGRAPYEQYF	NA	NA	TRBV30	TRBJ2-7
TGTGCCAGCTCTTTTTCGACACGACAGGGTTATGACTATGGCTACACCTTC	CASSFSTRQGYDYGYTF	TRBD1	NA	TRBV2	TRBJ1-2
TGTGCCAGCAGTGGTGGTGGGAAAAATCAGCCCCAGCATTTT	CASSGGGKNQPQHF	NA	NA	TRBV25-1	TRBJ1-5
TGTGCCAGCAGTGCCAACTATGGCTACACCTTC	CASSANYGYTF	NA	few	TRBV2	TRBJ1-2
TGTGCCAGCAGCTTAGGCGCATACGGGATTAATCAGCCCCAGCATTTT	CASSLGAYGINQPQHF	NA	few	TRBV7-2	TRBJ1-5
TGTGCCAGCAGCTTAACAGTGGGGGCCGGGGAGCTGTTTTTT	CASSLTVGAGELFF	NA	NA	TRBV7-6	TRBJ2-2
TGTGCCATCCCGTCCAGGGGTGAGCAGTTCTTC	CAIPSRGEQFF	NA	NA	TRBV7-9	TRBJ2-1
TGTGCCAGCAGCTCCGCTGACGGTACCTACAATGAGCAGTTCTTC	CASSSADGTYNEQFF	NA	NA	TRBV7-2	TRBJ2-1
TGTGCCAGCAGTTACCCAAACGAGCAGTACTTC	CASSYPNEQYF	NA	NA	TRBV6-2/TRBV6-3	TRBJ2-7
TGTGCCAGCGGACGCAGCTCCTACGAGCAGTACTTC	CASGRSSYEQYF	NA	NA	TRBV2	TRBJ2-7
TGTGCCACCAGTGATCCGGGACAGGGGAACGAGCAGTACTTC	CATSDPGQGNEQYF	TRBD1	NA	TRBV24-1	TRBJ2-7
TGTGCCAGCAGAGGGGACAGGGTCATGAACACTGAAGCTTTCTTT	CASRGDRVMNTEAFF	TRBD1	NA	TRBV11-2	TRBJ1-1
TGTGCCAGCAGCTTAAAGGCGGGGTTGGGCTCACCCCTCCACTTT	CASSLKAGLGSPLHF	NA	NA	TRBV11-1	TRBJ1-6
TGTGCCAGCAGCCTACAAATAATGTCTGGGGCCAACGTCCTGACTTTC	CASSLQIMSGANVLTF	NA	NA	TRBV11-1	TRBJ2-6
TGTGCCAGCAGTGACGACAGGAACAGTCGACTGTTTTTT	CASSDDRNSRLFF	NA	NA	TRBV2	TRBJ1-4
TGTGCCAGCTATAGGGCAGGAGGCACAGATACGCAGTATTTT	CASYRAGGTDTQYF	NA	few	TRBV6-1	TRBJ2-3
TGTGCCAGCAGCTTATTACAGGGTAGCGCTGAAGCTTTCTTT	CASSLLQGSAEAFF	NA	NA	TRBV5-6	TRBJ1-1
TGTGCCAGCATCACCCAAGGGGAGAACACTGAAGCTTTCTTT	CASITQGENTEAFF	NA	NA	TRBV6-1	TRBJ1-1
TGTGCCAGCAGCTTAGAGAGCGGGGGGTCTAATGAGCAGTTCTTC	CASSLESGGSNEQFF	TRBD2	NA	TRBV11-3	TRBJ2-1
TGTGCCAGCAGCTTAGGCTTAGGGGAGGATGCTTTCTTT	CASSLGLGEDAFF	NA	NA	TRBV7-9	TRBJ1-1
TGCAGTGCTAGCCCAGCGGGGGAGGAGACCCAGTACTTC	CSASPAGEETQYF	TRBD2	few	TRBV20-1	TRBJ2-5
TGCAGTGCTAGGGACACATCCACAGATACGCAGTATTTT	CSARDTSTDTQYF	NA	NA	TRBV20-1	TRBJ2-3
TGTGCCAGCAGCTTAGGATCCGGACACCTCGATGGCTACACCTTC	CASSLGSGHLDGYTF	NA	NA	TRBV11-2	TRBJ1-2
TGCAGTGCTAGAGCTCCAGAACTGAAAAAACTGTTTTTT	CSARAPELKKLFF	NA	NA	TRBV20-1	TRBJ1-4
TGTGCCAGCAGTTTCTCGCCAATGAACACTGAAGCTTTCTTT	CASSFSPMNTEAFF	NA	few	TRBV27	TRBJ1-1
TGCAGTGCCACCGGGACTAGCGATTACAATGAGCAGTTCTTC	CSATGTSDYNEQFF	TRBD2	few	TRBV20-1	TRBJ2-1
TGTGCCAGCAGCACACAAAGTGGCGGGGGGGTTGTTGAGCAGTTCTTC	CASSTQSGGGVVEQFF	TRBD2	NA	TRBV7-2	TRBJ2-1
TGTGCCAGCAGCGAACCGGGACAGGGGTATGGCTACACCTTC	CASSEPGQGYGYTF	TRBD1	NA	TRBV5-6	TRBJ1-2
TGTGCCAGCAGTTACTCGACTAGCGGGTACAATGAGCAGTTCTTC	CASSYSTSGYNEQFF	TRBD2	NA	TRBV6-2/TRBV6-3	TRBJ2-1